This T cell receptor beta chain is from a study of lymphopenia after photon versus proton radiotherapy. The assay was immunoSEQ multiplex PCR, and TCRdb's table has in-frame clones only and misses some. The sample lists about 40,000 clones, 70% to 90% seen once, with under 3% in the top ten. In the case of this clone: Its antigen is undetermined.

Study-wide results and caveats: After the lymphocyte nadir, photon-treated repertoires showed oligoclonal expansion, especially of CD8+ Temra cells. Relative stability marked proton patients; photon patients lost diversity and naive cells. Post-nadir TCR diversity decline inversely tracked overall survival among those who died.

The source material was peripheral blood, sampled from a patient treated with photon-based radiotherapy. The origin of this receptor is a man in his fifties or sixties with gastric cancer.

CDR3 residues: CASSVGRNTEAFF. CDR3 nucleotide sequence: TGTGCCAGCAGCGTAGGGAGGAACACTGAAGCTTTCTTT. The rearrangement joins TRBV9 to TRBJ1-1; D gene unclear. CDR3 length: 13 residues. V lost 0 bases and J lost 1, with 4 bases in between. Germline V gene sequence: CDR1 SGDLS, CDR2 YYNGEE. Based on the CDR3 plus reference TRBV9 and TRBJ1-1, the full variable domain is DSGVTQTPKHLITATGQRVTLRCSPRSGDLSVYWYQQSLDQGLQFLIQYYNGEERAKGNILERFSAQQFPDLHSELNLSSLELGDSALYFCASSVGRNTEAFFGQGTRLTVV.